Each of the 15 T cell receptor beta chains below was sequenced from the same sample in a study of blood T cell repertoires in COVID-19. Sequencing used immunoSEQ multiplex PCR; TCRdb keeps in-frame clones, though not all of them. Of about 110,000 clones in the sample, around 87% were seen once. Sequenced sample: peripheral blood. All receptors derive from a woman of 80 years or more with acute or convalescent COVID-19.

The chain recombines TRBV7-2 with TRBJ2-5; D unresolved. This CDR3 spans 15 amino acids. Trimming shortened V by 2 bases and J by 5 bases, and 15 bases separated the two germline ends. Per the germline V gene, CDR1 is SGHTA and CDR2 is FQGNSA. CDR3 nucleotides: TGTGCCAGCAGCTTATTCATTAGAGTCGCGGAGACCCAGTACTTC. This codes for CASSLFIRVAETQYF.

The chain is built from TRBV25-1 and TRBJ1-2, with TRBD1 matching 8 bases. Trimming cost V 3 bases and J 7 bases; bases outside gene matches: 4. The CDR3 is 13 residues long. Germline V gene data show CDR1 as MGHDK and CDR2 as SYGVNS. DNA of the CDR3: TGTGCCAGCAGTGATCCCGACAGGGGTGGCTACACCTTC. This translates into CASSDPDRGGYTF.

This chain links TRBV9 with TRBJ1-6; D is unresolved. CDR3 length: 14 residues. Germline CDR1 reads SGDLS; CDR2 reads YYNGEE. Trimming left V 2 bases short and J 10 bases short, with 13 bases between. The CDR3 bases are TGTGCCAGCAGCGTTTCGGGGAATGGGTCACCCCTCCACTTT. Translated: CASSVSGNGSPLHF.

The chain couples TRBV28 to TRBJ2-7; 7 bases match TRBD1. The V segment lost 6 bases and the J segment 3 bases; nucleotides outside the gene matches: 8. Germline V gene data show CDR1 as MDHEN and CDR2 as SYDVKM. The CDR3 runs 14 residues. The CDR3 bases are TGTGCCAGCAGCAGTCGACAGGGCCGCTACGAGCAGTACTTC. It specifies CASSSRQGRYEQYF.

The chain couples TRBV20-1 to TRBJ2-5, with TRBD2 matching 10 bases. The germline CDR1 and CDR2 sequences are DFQATT and SNEGSKA (reference sequence). V dropped 3 bases and J dropped 6; count of bases not matched to a gene: 10. This CDR3 comprises 15 residues. The CDR3 DNA follows: TGCAGTGCTAGTGACCCCCTAGCGGGGGTGAAGACCCAGTACTTC. The encoded protein is CSASDPLAGVKTQYF.

J is TRBJ2-7 and V is TRBV13; D possibly corresponds to TRBD1 (5 bases). With 3 bases removed from V and 3 bases from J, the gap between germline ends came to 6 bases. The CDR3 sequence is 12 residues long. Per the germline V gene, CDR1 is PRHDT and CDR2 is FYEKMQ (reference sequence). The CDR3 is CASSFQGYEQYF. Written as DNA, the CDR3 is TGTGCCAGCAGCTTTCAGGGCTACGAGCAGTACTTC.

The gene calls are TRBV5-4 and TRBJ2-3, with unresolved D. The CDR3 has 15 amino acids. The V and J ends lost 3 bases and 8 bases respectively, with 19 bases between them. In germline, CDR1 is SGHNT, CDR2 YYREEE (reference sequence). The CDR3 is CASSWVLGAGSTQYF. In nucleotides, the CDR3 is TGTGCCAGCAGCTGGGTCTTGGGCGCAGGAAGTACGCAGTATTTT.

The chain uses TRBV5-1 and TRBJ2-1, with 11 bases identical to TRBD2. V lost 3 bases to trimming and J lost 6 bases; unmatched junction nucleotides: 5. CDR1 is SGHRS and CDR2 is YFSETQ in the germline V gene. The CDR3 extends over 15 amino acids. CDR3 residues: CASSYGTSGINEQFF. CDR3 nucleotides: TGCGCCAGCAGCTACGGGACTAGCGGAATCAATGAGCAGTTCTTC.

The V and J genes are TRBV28 and TRBJ2-7; 11 bases agree with TRBD2. The CDR3 has 13 residues. J lost 4 bases, V lost 8 bases, and 4 bases had no gene match. Per germline, CDR1 MDHEN and CDR2 SYDVKM. The CDR3 sequence is CASLTSGGYEQYF. In DNA, the CDR3 is TGTGCCAGCCTTACTAGCGGGGGTTACGAGCAGTACTTC.

The V call is TRBV28, the J call TRBJ2-7, with 12 bases matching TRBD1. The CDR3 has 14 amino acids. CDR1 MDHEN and CDR2 SYDVKM come from the germline V gene. V gave up 3 bases and J gave up 4 bases; unmatched junction bases: 1. CDR3 bases: TGTGCCAGCAGTTTGGGACAGGGGGCGTACGAGCAGTACTTC. Amino acids: CASSLGQGAYEQYF.

V usage is TRBV3-1 (or the pseudogene TRBV3-2) and J usage is TRBJ1-5; 9 bases agree with TRBD1. Germline trimming cut 4 bases from V and 5 bases from J; bases unmatched to any gene: 3. The CDR3 loop spans 14 amino acids. The V gene's germline CDR1 is LGHDT and CDR2 YNNKEL (reference sequence). The CDR3 protein is CASSPRQGDQPQHF. The CDR3, as DNA: TGTGCCAGCAGCCCCCGACAGGGGGATCAGCCCCAGCATTTT.

The rearrangement links TRBV30 to TRBJ1-1; tentatively, D is TRBD1 (6 bases). The CDR3 length is 13 residues. With 4 bases removed from V and 5 bases from J, the gap between germline ends came to 14 bases. Per the germline V gene, CDR1 is GTSNPN and CDR2 is SVGIG (reference sequence). CDR3 DNA: TGTGCCTGGACCAGGGGCCGGAAGACTGAAGCTTTCTTT. It translates to CAWTRGRKTEAFF.

The J gene is TRBJ2-3, the V gene TRBV9; 10 bases match TRBD1. The CDR3 has 15 residues. CDR1 is SGDLS and CDR2 is YYNGEE in the germline V gene. V shed 4 bases, J shed 4 bases, and the junction held 6 bases outside the gene matches. DNA of the CDR3: TGTGCCAGCAGCCCCCGACAGGGGGCCGCAGATACGCAGTATTTT. Protein product: CASSPRQGAADTQYF.

This rearrangement joins TRBV5-1 to TRBJ2-7; D is possibly TRBD1 (6 bases). Trimming cost V 3 bases and J 0 bases, with 13 bases left between them. The CDR3 spans 15 residues. From germline, CDR1 is SGHRS and CDR2 YFSETQ. The CDR3 DNA reads as TGCGCCAGCAGCTCTGGGGGCAGTCCCTCCTACGAGCAGTACTTC. As protein: CASSSGGSPSYEQYF. The whole variable domain, filled in from reference TRBV5-1 and TRBJ2-7, reads KAGVTQTPRYLIKTRGQQVTLSCSPISGHRSVSWYQQTPGQGLQFLFEYFSETQRNKGNFPGRFSGRQFSNSRSEMNVSTLELGDSALYLCASSSGGSPSYEQYFGPGTRLTVT.

The chain has TRBV5-3 and TRBJ2-5, with D possibly matching TRBD1 (5 bases). TRBV5-3 is known as an ORF, though its function is uncertain. The CDR3 covers 15 residues. Trimming took off 5 bases at V and 5 bases at J, with 19 bases between the two ends. CDR3 sequence reads: CARRPVAGRKETQYF. The CDR3 coding sequence is TGTGCCAGAAGGCCCGTTGCAGGGCGCAAGGAGACCCAGTACTTC.